This T cell receptor beta chain was found in a study of T cells in Graves' hyperthyroidism and ophthalmopathy. Study-wide findings and caveats: Model-based prediction identified ophthalmopathy a median around 6.7 months prior to its onset.

The CDR3 is 14 amino acids. The V gene's germline CDR1 is KGHDR and CDR2 SFDVKD. Between the trimmed V and J ends, which lost 3 bases and 4 bases, there was a span of 9 bases. A patient was excluded if there was uncontrolled infection, other autoimmune disease, pregnancy or lactation. Using less than 12 ml of fresh peripheral blood, PBMCs were prepared. RNA transcripts yielded amplified TCR beta CDR3 regions. Researchers ran a first-round RT-PCR on the TCR CDR3 using the HTBI primer set. Via MiXCR, TCRdb re-called the multiplex PCR reads, giving one row per CDR3 protein. The data show approximately 360,000 distinct CDR3 sequences, with about a sixth seen just once and around 30% held by the top ten. This clonotype has ten or more counts. Its antigen is unidentified.

What was sequenced was blood. The gene calls are TRBV24-1 and TRBJ1-5, with TRBD1 as a possible D gene (5 bases). This sequence originates from a woman between 18 and 30 years old with Graves' hyperthyroidism that later progressed to Graves' ophthalmopathy. CDR3 sequence: CATSDGAFNQPQHF. The CDR3 coding sequence is TGTGCCACCAGTGATGGGGCATTTAATCAGCCCCAGCATTTT.